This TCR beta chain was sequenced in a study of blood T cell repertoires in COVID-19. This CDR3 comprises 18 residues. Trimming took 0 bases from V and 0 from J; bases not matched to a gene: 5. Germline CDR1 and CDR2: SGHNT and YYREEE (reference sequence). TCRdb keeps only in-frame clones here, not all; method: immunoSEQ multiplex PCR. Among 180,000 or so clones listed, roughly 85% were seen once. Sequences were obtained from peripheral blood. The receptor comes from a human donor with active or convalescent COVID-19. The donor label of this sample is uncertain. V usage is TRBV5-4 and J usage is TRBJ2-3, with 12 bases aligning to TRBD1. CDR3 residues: CASSLGGQGARSTDTQYF. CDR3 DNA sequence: TGTGCCAGCAGCTTGGGGGGACAGGGGGCGCGGAGCACAGATACGCAGTATTTT.